This T cell receptor (beta chain) was captured in a study of T-cell reconstitution after alpha-beta-depleted transplantation in children. A library of TCRbeta sequences, prepared with unique molecular identifiers, was generated. A single record per CDR3 protein comes from TCRdb applying MiXCR to the PCR reads. The profile covers 640,000 or so distinct CDR3 sequences, with 16% appearing a single time and 0.9% to 1.2% taken by the ten largest. This clonotype was picked up many times. CDR3 size: 15 residues. V was clipped by 1 base and J by 0 bases, with 9 bases between them. Germline CDR1 and CDR2: ENHRY and SYGVKD.

The TCR comes from a human donor who donated a stem cell graft to a child with acute myeloid leukemia. The source material was PBMCs from the stem cell graft donor, sampled from the stem cell graft. This chain joins TRBV10-3 and TRBJ1-1; D is uncertain. The CDR3 DNA is TGTGCCATCAGTGAGTTGCCAGAGATGAACACTGAAGCTTTCTTT. It yields the protein CAISELPEMNTEAFF.